This T cell receptor (beta chain) is drawn from a study of blood T cell repertoires in COVID-19. Overall study context: Sources were T cells, B-cell-depleted T cells, or PBMCs; the material itself was cDNA or gDNA.

CDR1 and CDR2 (germline): SNHLY, FYNNEI. With 1 base clipped from V and 5 bases from J, the junction kept 6 bases outside the gene matches. The CDR3 contains 17 residues. Authors' methods: Amplification from reference gene primers served as the basis for estimated nucleated cell counts. TCRdb's copy holds only in-frame clones and misses some; the assay was immunoSEQ multiplex PCR. V and J calls and clone size come straight from that table; D and trimming were deduced from the DNA. The sample lists a few hundred thousand clones, around 87% occurring once. Assignments of participants to cohorts depended upon their own reported clinical history.

The sample was PBMCs or T cells enriched from blood (not recorded which). This TCR was recovered from a man aged 40-55 years in a cohort exposed to, infected with or recovered from COVID-19 (not recorded which). The chain links TRBV2 to TRBJ2-1; TRBD2 matches at 12 bases. The CDR3 DNA reads as TGTGCCAGCAGTGAAGGTGTATCTAGCGGGAGGGACAATGAGCAGTTCTTC. Its translation: CASSEGVSSGRDNEQFF.